By proportion, the clone carrying this T cell receptor (beta chain) is medium-sized. Germline CDR1 and CDR2: DFQATT and SNEGSKA (reference sequence). J was trimmed by 5 bases and V by 6 bases; bases with no gene match: 9. The CDR3 consists of 14 residues. An equimolar mix of two oligonucleotides served as the beta constant-region primer for TRBC1 and TRBC2. A single record per CDR3 protein comes from TCRdb applying MiXCR to the UMI-ligation and nested PCR reads. Among roughly 2,600 distinct CDR3 sequences listed, 7.3% were seen once. The sample is drawn from a study of naive and memory T cell subsets.

This receptor was identified in a human donor in good health. What was sequenced was effector memory CD8+ T cells from blood. The sample's subset: effector memory, CD45RA- CD27-. The chain recombines TRBV20-1 with TRBJ2-1; 8 bases agree with TRBD1. The DNA of the CDR3 is TGCAGTGCCGATCCTGGGACAGGCAACAATGAGCAGTTCTTC. This sequence encodes CSADPGTGNNEQFF.